This is a list of T cell receptor beta chains from one sample in a study of post-analysis software for immune sequencing data. Via MiXCR, TCRdb re-called the PCR reads, giving one row per CDR3 protein. Found here are roughly 800,000 distinct CDR3 sequences, about 43% of them singletons; the top ten hold over 4.5%. The material sequenced was blood. All receptors come from a girl aged 5-17 years with multiple sclerosis. Both conserved end residues are part of each CDR3. A D gene is named only where the DNA matches it firmly.

CDR3aa | v_gene | d_gene
CASSDSDSKGAYEQYF | TRBV6-4 | NA
CASSLGPSRGEQHF | TRBV5-6 | NA
CSASGVAGGLADTQYF | TRBV20-1 | TRBD2
CASSLVFKAEKLFF | TRBV7-2 | NA
CASSPGGAGRDGYTF | TRBV7-2 | TRBD1
CASSFDGQGNAFF | TRBV7-9 | TRBD1
CASSDSGPYEQYF | TRBV2 | NA
CASSLVTGQGGYEQYF | TRBV7-2 | TRBD1
CASSLSGMRGLQETQYF | TRBV28 | NA
CASSLGSRTRVSEAFF | TRBV13 | NA
CASSLARHSGEQFF | TRBV7-2 | NA
CSVGSGGFREKLFF | TRBV29-1 | NA
CSGQSATNEKLFF | TRBV29-1 | NA
CASSQGPPTGTDYEQYF | TRBV4-1 | TRBD1
CASSLGDLQPLYGYTF | TRBV12-3/TRBV12-4 | NA
CASSLGTGGENIQYF | TRBV5-1 | TRBD1
CASSLVWAHEQYF | TRBV7-9 | NA
CASSYSEGQQTQYF | TRBV6-6 | NA